This T cell receptor (beta chain) was obtained from a study of blood T cell repertoires in COVID-19 (dated by TCRdb to between 2020 and 2021). Some background on the complete study: Samples covering the acute and convalescent phases of COVID-19 were provided by collaborators in the United States, Italy and Spain. The material from the prospective study consisted of cDNA or gDNA derived from T cells, B-cell-depleted T cells, or PBMCs. Subjects who had been exposed to COVID-19, were actively infected with it, or had recovered from it provided the deeply sampled blood TCRbeta repertoires that made up the dataset. A freely available public database, intended as a resource for researchers studying the immune response to SARS-CoV-2, is where the repertoires were released. The samples were drawn from the first 160 participants of the ongoing ImmuneRACE study and from over a thousand subjects provided by 6 global collaborators. The sample metadata nearly always contained a de-identified subject ID, COVID-19 status, age in years and sex. Where HLA class I and class II types were available, the types were taken from metadata supplied by the sample provider, not from assay-based typing. What the research found in general, with its limitations: How much clinical and demographic metadata was included differed by source and by participant, and the metadata was provided uncurated.

The immunoSEQ Assay, a bias-controlled multiplex PCR, was used to amplify TCRbeta CDR3 regions from genomic DNA. Regarding the original processing steps: The number of nucleated cells in each sample was estimated from the amplification of reference gene primers within the assay. Sequence reads were collapsed and filtered to measure the absolute abundance of every unique TCRbeta CDR3 rearrangement. For each sample, productive Simpson clonality was calculated as the square root of Simpson's diversity index over productive rearrangements. Entries here come from immuneACCESS through TCRdb and include only in-frame sequences with V and J called. Some clones fail to appear in such tables; in the studies checked, an unresolved V gene covers under half of the shortfall, and the cause of the remainder is unknown. The D gene and trimming were derived from the DNA, and the V and J assignments and clone size from that table. The sample table records fewer than 200,000 clones; 92% of these occur just once. The top ten hold roughly 4.8% of the sample.

One collaborating source in Seattle enrolled patients during active infection and followed them longitudinally through the course of disease. Whole blood was collected in K2EDTA tubes by collaborating institutions according to the institutions' own protocols. For TCRbeta analysis, collaborators shipped samples as frozen whole blood, isolated PBMCs, or DNA extracted from either of those sample types. In its sample, this clone was seen a few times. Its antigen is not yet known. Base qualities are missing; no much larger clone stands one base away. The CDR1 and CDR2 encoded by the germline V gene are KGHSH and LQKENI. The CDR3 measures 13 amino acids from cysteine to phenylalanine. Kept here is only the CDR3 DNA, which spans 39 bases and is read in frame from base 1. A distance of 8 bases separates the germline ends of V and J, which lose 2 bases and 7 bases respectively.

The receptor's source is a man aged 30-40 years with COVID-19, enrolled during active disease. The chain is assembled from TRBV18 and TRBJ2-2; the D segment cannot be called with confidence. The sample was peripheral blood. The DNA sequence reads TGTGCCAGCTCACCAGTTCCGTACGGGGAGCTGTTTTTT. This sequence encodes CASSPVPYGELFF.